This T cell receptor (beta chain) was observed in a study of CD8 T cells in ankylosing spondylitis. In making TCR beta libraries, quantitative 5'-RACE with molecular barcodes was used. In TCRdb, the 5' RACE reads were re-called with MiXCR into one record per CDR3 protein. This table has approximately 140,000 distinct CDR3 sequences, roughly 8% appearing once. The study's findings and limits: Previously reported in reactive arthritis synovial fluid and blood were some of the motif variants. Disease-linked clones had a CD8+ phenotype and relatively low frequency in peripheral blood. According to the report, clones linked to the disease were significantly enriched in matched synovial fluid samples taken from ankylosing spondylitis patients.

A remark on this clonotype: Antigen: not known.

The CDR3 is 15 amino acids. Trimming pared 4 bases from V and 5 bases from J, leaving 20 bases between. CDR1 is SQVTM and CDR2 is ANQGSEA in the germline V gene. Specimen: synovial fluid, either unsorted or a sorted T cell fraction (not recorded which). The chain carries TRBV29-1 and TRBJ2-5, with a tentative D call TRBD1 (6 bases). This sequence was found in a male donor with ankylosing spondylitis. CDR3 amino acids: CSVVGVSLRGETQYF. CDR3 in DNA: TGCAGCGTTGTGGGGGTCTCTCTAAGGGGGGAGACCCAGTACTTC.